This T cell receptor (beta chain) was retrieved from a study of blood T cell repertoires in COVID-19. Per the original data handling: The authors estimated nucleated cell counts from reference gene primer amplification. Profiling relied on immunoSEQ multiplex PCR, and the TCRdb table lists in-frame clones only, not all of them. The V and J calls and the clone size are those of that table, but D and trimming were determined from the DNA. The data show 150,000 to 200,000 clones, about 90% seen once. With V trimmed by 4 bases and J by 2 bases, 3 bases remained unmatched. The CDR3 contains 15 residues. Germline CDR1 and CDR2: MNHEY and SMNVEV (reference sequence).

This sequence was found in a man aged 60 to 75 with active or convalescent COVID-19. Source material: peripheral blood. The rearrangement joins TRBV27 to TRBJ2-3; 10 bases align to TRBD2. The chain's CDR3 is CASSSLAGYTDTQYF. The CDR3 nucleotides read TGTGCCAGCAGTTCACTAGCGGGGTACACAGATACGCAGTATTTT.